The T cell receptor (beta chain) described here comes from a study of cytomegalovirus exposure and HLA in healthy donors. About the research overall: A prior study identified approximately 120 million unique TCR beta sequences from roughly 180 million T cells.

Trimming cost V 4 bases and J 4 bases; bases outside gene matches: 6. CDR3 length equals 15 residues. Germline CDR1 LNHNV, CDR2 YYDKDF (reference sequence). This PCR relied on a set of 60 Vbeta primers and 13 Jbeta primers. Sequenced by immunoSEQ multiplex PCR; TCRdb stores in-frame clones only, minus some. The table includes about 120,000 clones, 75% to 90% detected once. In regard to this clone: Its antigen is not known.

Findings of the study overall: Immune exposure was documented only through CMV serostatus. The productive fraction for most TCR beta V segments was about 90% or about 30% in an earlier analysis. Generally TCR sequences proved uncommon, though certain public TCRs appeared in numerous donors.

The TCR comes from a man in his late teens or twenties in good health and CMV-seropositive. This chain links TRBV15 with TRBJ2-7; 11 nucleotides line up with TRBD1. Sample: PBMCs. For the CDR3, the DNA is TGTGCCACCAGCACTGCCGGGACAGGGGGTTACGAGCAGTACTTC. Translation: CATSTAGTGGYEQYF. Supplemented by reference TRBV15 and TRBJ2-7, the full variable domain reads DAMVIQNPRYQVTQFGKPVTLSCSQTLNHNVMYWYQQKSSQAPKLLFHYYDKDFNNEADTPDNFQSRRPNTSFCFLDIRSPGLGDTAMYLCATSTAGTGGYEQYFGPGTRLTVT.